The clone carrying this T cell receptor (beta chain) has more than one count but fewer than ten. The CDR3 is 16 residues long. Germline assignment: CDR1 SGHTA and CDR2 FQGNSA. The ends lost 2 bases at V and 4 bases at J; junction bases unmatched: 9. This entry comes from a study of blood T cells in healthy people across ages. PCR was performed a second time for about 7 to 12 cycles using a sample-barcoded 5' primer and a J-beta primer mix. MiXCR, applied by TCRdb to the 5' RACE reads, yields one record per CDR3 protein. Among about 1.8 million distinct CDR3 sequences listed, around 48% were seen once. Isolation per sample recovered at least 6 million PBMCs.

Sequencing was performed on blood. The sequence was obtained from a woman aged 40 to 55 in good health. The chain carries TRBV7-2 and TRBJ2-3; 7 nucleotides agree with TRBD2. The CDR3 loop reads CASSLRPAGSADTQYF. The CDR3, as DNA: TGTGCCAGCAGCTTACGCCCAGCGGGGTCTGCAGATACGCAGTATTTT. The entire variable domain, with the rest obtained from reference TRBV7-2 and TRBJ2-3, is as follows: GAGVSQSPSNKVTEKGKDVELRCDPISGHTALYWYRQSLGQGLEFLIYFQGNSAPDKSGLPSDRFSAERTGGSVSTLTIQRTQQEDSAVYLCASSLRPAGSADTQYFGPGTRLTVL.